Given below is one TCR beta chain in context. Its antigen is not identified. This entry belongs to a study of T cell responses to AZD1222 COVID-19 vaccine. Study results and limitations: Compared with day 0, the breadth and depth of the Spike-specific TCR repertoire rose significantly after two doses of AZD1222.

Clones were read by immunoSEQ multiplex PCR, and TCRdb kept only the in-frame ones, dropping some. The sample contains around 140,000 clones, roughly 92% of which appear only once. The CDR3 is made up of 13 amino acids. V lost 2 bases to trimming and J lost 7 bases, with 9 bases between them. Germline-derived CDR1 and CDR2 are MNHEY and SVGAGI. The V and J genes are TRBV6-5 and TRBJ1-5; the D gene is possibly TRBD1 (6 bases). Sequenced material: peripheral blood, taken on day 0 of AZD1222 vaccination. The sequence came from an adult in good health. The CDR3 nucleotides are TGTGCCAGCAGTTACGGGGGGGGCCAGCCCCAGCATTTT. Translation: CASSYGGGQPQHF.